The T cell receptor beta chain under discussion was sequenced for a study of OX40 agonist ivuxolimab in advanced cancers. The CDR3 length is 15 residues. With 5 bases clipped from V and 3 bases from J, the junction kept 9 bases outside the gene matches. Germline V gene data show CDR1 as SGHTA and CDR2 as FQGNSA. Assay used: immunoSEQ multiplex PCR; TCRdb lists only in-frame clones, some missing. The table shows fewer than 80,000 clones, with about 86% occurring only once. In its sample, this clone was seen a few times. The receptor comes from an adult with an advanced solid tumor such as melanoma, head and neck, liver or kidney cancer. The V call is TRBV7-2, the J call TRBJ1-1; the match to TRBD1 covers 7 bases. Sequencing used CD4+ or CD8+ T cells sorted from blood, obtained in a trial of the OX40 agonist ivuxolimab. Written as DNA, the CDR3 is TGTGCCAGCAGCGCCCAGAGGGGGCGGGACACTGAAGCTTTCTTT. Amino acids: CASSAQRGRDTEAFF.